This is a list of T cell receptor beta chains from one sample in a study of blood T cell repertoires in COVID-19. Libraries were prepared by immunoSEQ multiplex PCR; TCRdb keeps only in-frame clonotypes and omits some of them. The repertoire holds 85,000 to 95,000 clones, with 88% as singletons. Specimen: peripheral blood. Every receptor here comes from a man in his fifties or sixties with acute or convalescent COVID-19. Both conserved end residues are part of each CDR3. D genes are given only for firm matches.

d_gene: .; v_gene: TRBV2; j_gene: TRBJ1-2; CDR3nt: TGTGCCAGCAGTGAACACTCGGGCTATGGCTACACCTTC; CDR3aa: CASSEHSGYGYTF
d_gene: TRBD1; v_gene: TRBV3-1/TRBV3-2; j_gene: TRBJ1-2; CDR3nt: TGTGCCAGCAGCCAAGTTTTGGGACAGGGGGTTGGCTACACCTTC; CDR3aa: CASSQVLGQGVGYTF
d_gene: .; v_gene: TRBV10-1; j_gene: TRBJ1-5; CDR3nt: TGCGCCAGCTCGGGGGGCGAGGGTCAGCCCCAGCATTTT; CDR3aa: CASSGGEGQPQHF
d_gene: TRBD1; v_gene: TRBV5-6; j_gene: TRBJ2-6; CDR3nt: TGTGCCAGCAGCACGCTTGGACAGGGGGCTGGGGCCAACGTCCTGACTTTC; CDR3aa: CASSTLGQGAGANVLTF
d_gene: TRBD2; v_gene: TRBV19; j_gene: TRBJ2-2; CDR3nt: TGTGCCAGTATTGGCGGGGGGGTGTTTGGCACCGGGGAGCTGTTTTTT; CDR3aa: CASIGGGVFGTGELFF
d_gene: TRBD2; v_gene: TRBV4-2; j_gene: TRBJ2-7; CDR3nt: TGTGCCAGCAGCCAAGTGAGCGGGGGGCGTAGCTCCTACGAGCAGTACTTC; CDR3aa: CASSQVSGGRSSYEQYF
d_gene: TRBD1; v_gene: TRBV10-3; j_gene: TRBJ1-2; CDR3nt: TGTGCCATCAGTCCACAGGGGACTGGCTATGGCTACACCTTC; CDR3aa: CAISPQGTGYGYTF
d_gene: .; v_gene: TRBV10-1; j_gene: TRBJ1-1; CDR3nt: TGCGCCAGCAGTGAGAGCCTGAACACTGAAGCTTTCTTT; CDR3aa: CASSESLNTEAFF
d_gene: .; v_gene: TRBV2; j_gene: TRBJ1-5; CDR3nt: TGTGCCAGCAGTGAGTTTACTCGGGGTCAGCCCCAGCATTTT; CDR3aa: CASSEFTRGQPQHF
d_gene: TRBD2; v_gene: TRBV27; j_gene: TRBJ2-3; CDR3nt: TGTGCCAGCAGTCTCGAGCGGGGGGTTAGCACAGATACGCAGTATTTT; CDR3aa: CASSLERGVSTDTQYF